The T cell receptor beta chain under discussion was sequenced for a study of cytomegalovirus exposure and HLA in healthy donors. Across the whole study: The 120 or so validation repertoires were produced on the same platform as the approximately 670 repertoires of the first cohort. This was reported in a later analysis.

Study outcomes and limitations: A few CMV-associated chains were confirmed in vitro to be specific for CMV antigens. Investigators reported over 150 TCR beta chains as tied to cytomegalovirus.

Worth noting for this clone: Its target is unknown.

The donors were members of the validation cohort comprising approximately 110 subjects, separate from the roughly 730-subject first cohort. The table came from immunoSEQ multiplex PCR; TCRdb's copy has only in-frame clones and leaves some out. This sample has almost 75,000 clones, with approximately 86% found just once. Germline V gene lookup returns CDR1 SGDLS and CDR2 YYNGEE. V was trimmed by 7 bases and J by 0 bases, leaving 9 bases between them. The CDR3 runs to 13 residues. The TCR sequence derives from a man aged 25-45 years in good health and CMV-seronegative. Sequencing was done on a sample of PBMCs. The chain employs TRBV9 and TRBJ2-3; no clear D gene. This chain's CDR3 is CASGRSSTDTQYF. For the CDR3, the DNA is TGTGCCAGCGGCCGATCTAGCACAGATACGCAGTATTTT.